This record looks at one T cell receptor beta chain sequence and its context. CDR3 size: 13 residues. The germline V gene has CDR1 SQVTM and CDR2 ANQGSEA. After removal of 7 bases from V and 1 base from J, the junction contained 4 bases not matched to a gene. The data were obtained in a study of blood T cell repertoires in COVID-19. Across the whole study: Samples representing acute and convalescent COVID-19 were sourced from the United States, Italy and Spain. T cells, B-cell-depleted T cells, or PBMCs provided the cDNA or gDNA that served as material.

As processed by the authors: It was from reference gene primer amplification that nucleated cell counts were estimated. Only in-frame clones appear in the TCRdb table, and some are missing; sequencing was by immunoSEQ multiplex PCR. V, J and clone size derive from that table, while D and trimming were established from the DNA sequence. The table includes around 170,000 clones, approximately 90% detected once. Input material: peripheral blood. The source is a man younger than 35 who had recovered from COVID-19. The V and J genes are TRBV29-1 and TRBJ1-1; 9 bases map to TRBD1. CDR3 sequence (DNA): TGCAGCGCTAGGGGACAGGGGAACACTGAAGCTTTCTTT. Protein sequence: CSARGQGNTEAFF.